This T cell receptor beta chain was captured in a study of post-analysis software for immune sequencing data. The overall study: Included among the disease courses, which were recorded for the cohort, were relapsing-remitting, secondary progressive and progressive-relapsing multiple sclerosis. The study, taken as a whole, reports: Patients had higher frequencies than controls of a few TRBV segments, including TRBV5-6, TRBV5-1 and TRBV20-1.

The authors incorporated unique molecular identifiers into the TCR beta cDNA libraries. Each CDR3 protein gets one entry after TCRdb re-called the PCR reads with MiXCR. This sample has roughly 700,000 distinct CDR3 sequences; 25% to 30% occur once, and the top ten carry more than 0.45%. This clonotype was counted a few times. Antigen unknown. The CDR3 extends over 14 amino acids. The germline V gene encodes CDR1 MNHNY and CDR2 SVGAGI (reference sequence). The trim removed 6 bases at V and 7 bases at J, leaving 5 bases unmatched. Sample: blood. V and J are TRBV6-6 and TRBJ1-6, with 8 bases fitting TRBD1. The sequence derives from a girl aged 10-17 years with multiple sclerosis. CDR3 coding DNA: TGTGCCAGCAGGCCGGGACAGGCAAATTCACCCCTCCACTTT. This translates into CASRPGQANSPLHF.